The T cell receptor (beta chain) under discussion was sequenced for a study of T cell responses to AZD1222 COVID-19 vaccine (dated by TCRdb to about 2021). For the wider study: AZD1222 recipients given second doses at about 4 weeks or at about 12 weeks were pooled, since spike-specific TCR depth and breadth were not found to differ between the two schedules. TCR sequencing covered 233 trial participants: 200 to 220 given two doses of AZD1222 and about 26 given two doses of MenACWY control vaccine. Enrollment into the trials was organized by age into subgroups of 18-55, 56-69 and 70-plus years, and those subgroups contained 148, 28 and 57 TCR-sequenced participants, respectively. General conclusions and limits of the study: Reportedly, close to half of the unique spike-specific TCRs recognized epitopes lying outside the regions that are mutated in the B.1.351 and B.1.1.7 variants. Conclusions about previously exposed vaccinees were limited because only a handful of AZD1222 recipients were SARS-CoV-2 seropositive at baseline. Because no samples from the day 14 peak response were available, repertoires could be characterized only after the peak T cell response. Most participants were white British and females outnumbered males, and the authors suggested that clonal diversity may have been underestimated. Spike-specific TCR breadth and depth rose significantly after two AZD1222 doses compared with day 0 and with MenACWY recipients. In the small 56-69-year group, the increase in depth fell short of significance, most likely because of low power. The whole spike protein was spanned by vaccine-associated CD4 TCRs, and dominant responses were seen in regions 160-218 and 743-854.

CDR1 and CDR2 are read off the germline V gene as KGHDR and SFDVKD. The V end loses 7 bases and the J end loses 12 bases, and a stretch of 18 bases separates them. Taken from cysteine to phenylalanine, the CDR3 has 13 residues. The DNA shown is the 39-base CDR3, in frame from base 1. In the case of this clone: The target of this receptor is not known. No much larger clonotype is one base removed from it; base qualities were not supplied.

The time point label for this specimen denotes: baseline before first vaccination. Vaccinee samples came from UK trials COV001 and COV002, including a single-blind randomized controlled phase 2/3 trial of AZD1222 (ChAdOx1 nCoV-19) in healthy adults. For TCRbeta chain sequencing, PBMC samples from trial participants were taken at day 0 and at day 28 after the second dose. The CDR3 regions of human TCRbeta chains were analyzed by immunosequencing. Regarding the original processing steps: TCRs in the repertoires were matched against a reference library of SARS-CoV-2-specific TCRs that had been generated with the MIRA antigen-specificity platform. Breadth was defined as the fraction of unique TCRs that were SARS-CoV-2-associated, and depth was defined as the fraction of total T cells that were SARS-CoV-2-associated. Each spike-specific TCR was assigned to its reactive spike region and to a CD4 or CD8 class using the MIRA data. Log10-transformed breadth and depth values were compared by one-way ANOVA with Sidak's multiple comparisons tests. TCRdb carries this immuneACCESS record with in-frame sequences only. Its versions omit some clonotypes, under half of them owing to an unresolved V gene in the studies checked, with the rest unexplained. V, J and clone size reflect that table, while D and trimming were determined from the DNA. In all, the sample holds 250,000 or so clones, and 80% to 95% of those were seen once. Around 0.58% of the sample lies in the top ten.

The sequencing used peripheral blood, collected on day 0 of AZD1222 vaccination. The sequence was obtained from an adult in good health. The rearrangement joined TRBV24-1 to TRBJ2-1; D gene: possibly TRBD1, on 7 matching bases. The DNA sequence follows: TGTGCCACCAGGGCCAGCAACAGGGGACTGCAGTTCTTC. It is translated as CATRASNRGLQFF.